The T cell receptor (beta chain) under discussion was sequenced for a study of PD-L1 blockade in urothelial cancer. Turning to the study itself: Beginning in about 2014, patients received atezolizumab, given as 1,200 mg intravenously every 3 weeks. Blood was evaluated 3 weeks (second dose) and 6 weeks after therapy began.

The time point here: peripheral blood 6 weeks after treatment start. Study-wide results and limits: Durable-benefit patients showed greater tumor-associated blood clone expansion at 3 weeks.

Assay used: immunoSEQ multiplex PCR; TCRdb lists only in-frame clones, some missing. The table has tens of thousands of clones, approximately 80% seen once; the top ten hold 2.5% to 3.5%. The CDR3 loop spans 17 amino acids. Comment on this clone: As yet, its antigen is unknown.

This sequence joins TRBV12-2 and TRBJ2-1; no DNA check was done on the table's D call, TRBD1. TRBV12-2 is an annotated pseudogene. The origin of this receptor is a man aged 70-80 years with urothelial cancer. Sequenced here: PBMCs, sampled around atezolizumab (anti-PD-L1) treatment. In DNA, the CDR3 is TGTGCAAGTCGCCCCCGAGGGGGTGGAGGAGGACGGGGTGAGCAGTTCTTC. The encoded protein is CASRPRGGGGGRGEQFF.